The clone carrying this T cell receptor (beta chain) came up a few times. MiXCR was run by TCRdb on the 5' RACE reads, yielding one entry per CDR3 protein. Of 25,000 to 40,000 distinct CDR3 sequences listed, approximately 24% were seen once; the top ten hold 4.3%. Germline V gene lookup returns CDR1 MNHEY and CDR2 SMNVEV (reference sequence). V shed 4 bases, J shed 5 bases, and the junction held 2 bases outside the gene matches. CDR3 size: 15 residues. Input material: memory CD4+ T cells sorted from blood. Subset in this sample: memory CD4+ T cells, CD4+CD45RO+CD25-. The chain links TRBV27 to TRBJ2-1; 13 bases align to TRBD2. The source of this sequence is a female donor with breast cancer. CDR3: CASSSGTSGNNEQFF. CDR3 coding DNA: TGTGCCAGCAGTTCCGGGACTAGCGGGAACAATGAGCAGTTCTTC.